This T cell receptor beta chain is drawn from a study of cytomegalovirus exposure and HLA in healthy donors. On this clone itself: The antigen is unknown.

Overall study findings and caveats: Later analysis indicated greater clonal expansion among HLA-associated TCR beta chains than among equally common other chains. Productive rates of about 87% or about 30% were seen for most TCR beta V segments in an earlier analysis.

Germline V lookup: CDR1 SEHNR, CDR2 FQNEAQ (reference sequence). J gave up 2 bases and V 4 bases, and 2 bases lay outside the gene matches. CDR3 length: 15 residues. Primers for the PCR totalled 60 Vbeta and 13 Jbeta. The table came from immunoSEQ multiplex PCR; TCRdb's copy has only in-frame clones and leaves some out. The sample has over 75,000 clones, roughly 81% seen once. The chain couples TRBV7-9 to TRBJ2-7; TRBD2 matches at 13 bases. The source is a woman between 18 and 30 years old in good health and CMV-seropositive. Sequencing input: PBMCs. The CDR3 coding sequence is TGTGCCAGCAGCTCGGGACTAGCGGGAACCTACGAGCAGTACTTC. Translation gives CASSSGLAGTYEQYF.